The clone carrying this T cell receptor (beta chain) has ten or more counts. This entry belongs to a study of response to subunit inactivated influenza vaccine. Germline CDR1 ENHRY, CDR2 SYGVKD. V lost 2 bases, J lost 5 bases, and 2 bases stayed unmatched. The CDR3 sequence is 15 residues long. TCRdb re-analysed the RT-PCR reads in MiXCR, keeping a single row per CDR3 protein. The repertoire holds some 540,000 distinct CDR3 sequences, with under 30% as singletons. This sample also appeared in a second study, on T cells expressing NK-cell markers. As that report states: In generating TCR beta cDNA, 5'RACE template switching with UMIs was used.

Source: CD4+ T cells sorted from PBMCs, taken 12 days after vaccination. This chain links TRBV10-3 with TRBJ2-1; 11 nucleotides align to TRBD2. This TCR came from a man in his fifties who received an inactivated influenza vaccine. CDR3 in amino acids: CAISEGLAGDNEQFF. The DNA for the CDR3 is TGTGCCATCAGTGAGGGACTAGCGGGTGACAATGAGCAGTTCTTC.